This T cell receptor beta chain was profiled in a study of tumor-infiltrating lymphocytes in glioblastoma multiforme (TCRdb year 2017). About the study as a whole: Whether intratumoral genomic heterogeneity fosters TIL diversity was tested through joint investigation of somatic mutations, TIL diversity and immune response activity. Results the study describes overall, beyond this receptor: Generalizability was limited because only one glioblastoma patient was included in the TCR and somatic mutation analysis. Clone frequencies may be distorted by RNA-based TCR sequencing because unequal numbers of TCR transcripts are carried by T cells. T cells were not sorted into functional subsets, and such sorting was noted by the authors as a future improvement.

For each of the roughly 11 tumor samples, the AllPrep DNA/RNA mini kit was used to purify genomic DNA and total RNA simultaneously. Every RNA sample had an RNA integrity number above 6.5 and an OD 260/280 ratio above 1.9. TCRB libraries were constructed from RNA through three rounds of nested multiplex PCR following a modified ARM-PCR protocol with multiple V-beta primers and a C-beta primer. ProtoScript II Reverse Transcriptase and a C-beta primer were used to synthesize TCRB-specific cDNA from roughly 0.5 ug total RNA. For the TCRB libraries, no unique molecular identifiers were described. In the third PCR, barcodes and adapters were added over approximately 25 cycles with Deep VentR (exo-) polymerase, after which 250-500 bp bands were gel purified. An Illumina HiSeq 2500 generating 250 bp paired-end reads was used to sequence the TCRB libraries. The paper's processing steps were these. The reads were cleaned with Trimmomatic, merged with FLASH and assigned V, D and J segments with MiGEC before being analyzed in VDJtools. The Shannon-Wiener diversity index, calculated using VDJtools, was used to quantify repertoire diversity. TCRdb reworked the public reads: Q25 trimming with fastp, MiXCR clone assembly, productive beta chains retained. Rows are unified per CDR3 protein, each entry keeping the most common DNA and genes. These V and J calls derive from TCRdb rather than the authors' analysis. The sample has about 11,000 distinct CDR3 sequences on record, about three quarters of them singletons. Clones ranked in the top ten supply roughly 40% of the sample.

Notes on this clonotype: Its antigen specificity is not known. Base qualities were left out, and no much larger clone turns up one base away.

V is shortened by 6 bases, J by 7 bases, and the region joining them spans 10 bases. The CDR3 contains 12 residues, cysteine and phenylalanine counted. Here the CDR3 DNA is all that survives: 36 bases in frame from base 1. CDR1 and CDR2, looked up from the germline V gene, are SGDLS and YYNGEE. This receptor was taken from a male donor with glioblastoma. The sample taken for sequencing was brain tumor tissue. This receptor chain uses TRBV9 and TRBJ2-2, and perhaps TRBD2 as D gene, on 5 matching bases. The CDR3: CASNHGVGELFF. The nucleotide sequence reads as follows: TGTGCCAGCAACCACGGGGTCGGGGAGCTGTTTTTT.